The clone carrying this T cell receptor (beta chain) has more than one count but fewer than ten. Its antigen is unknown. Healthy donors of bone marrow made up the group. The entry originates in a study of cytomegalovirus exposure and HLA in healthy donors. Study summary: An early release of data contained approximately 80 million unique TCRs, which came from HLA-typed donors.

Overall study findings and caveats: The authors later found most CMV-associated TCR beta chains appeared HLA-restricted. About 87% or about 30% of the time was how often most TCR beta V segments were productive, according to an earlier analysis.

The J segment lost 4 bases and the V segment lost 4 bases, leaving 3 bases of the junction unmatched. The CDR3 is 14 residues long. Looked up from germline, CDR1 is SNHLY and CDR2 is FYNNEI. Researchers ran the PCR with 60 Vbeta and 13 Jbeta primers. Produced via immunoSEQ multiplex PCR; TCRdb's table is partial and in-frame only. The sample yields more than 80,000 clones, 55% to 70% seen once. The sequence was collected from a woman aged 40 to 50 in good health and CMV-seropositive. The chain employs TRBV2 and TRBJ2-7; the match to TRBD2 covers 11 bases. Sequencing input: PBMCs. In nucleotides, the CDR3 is TGTGCCAGCAGTGTTACTAGCGGGAGTTACGAGCAGTACTTC. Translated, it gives CASSVTSGSYEQYF.